The 2 T cell receptor delta chains reported below all come from one sample, sequenced in a study of gamma-delta T cells after stem cell transplantation. TCRdb redid the clone calls on the RT-PCR reads with CATT. The table lists about 1,600 delta-chain clones, approximately 7.5% of them singletons. Sequencing was carried out using gamma-delta T cells. The receptors originated from a human donor. It is not recorded whose cells these are; they may come from a transplant donor.

Turning to this clone: A much larger clone lies one base from this, so it may be a read error. Additional DNA sequences in this sample encode the identical CDR3. The V call is TRDV2, the J call TRDJ1; 11 nucleotides agree with TRDD3. The CDR3 extends over 18 amino acids. The V gene end was trimmed by 3 bases and the J gene end by 2 bases; junction bases not matched to a gene: 13. Germline loops: CDR1 GEAIGNYY, CDR2 EKD. The DNA for the CDR3 is TGTGCCTGTGACCCCATCTTGGGGGATACGCGTCTGACCGATAAACTCATCTTT. Its translation is CACDPILGDTRLTDKLIF.

Concerning this clone itself: A far bigger clonotype differs at one base, so this is likely a read error. Other DNA sequences in this specimen translate into the identical CDR3. The genes are TRDV2 and TRDJ1; D unresolved. Trimming took off 3 bases at V and 8 bases at J, with 18 bases between the two ends. Germline V gene sequence: CDR1 GEAIGNYY, CDR2 EKD. The CDR3 has 14 residues. As DNA, the CDR3 is TGTGCCTGTGACTCATTAGTCTTAGGCGACAAACTCATCTTT. Residues: CACDSLVLGDKLIF.